This T cell receptor (beta chain) was recovered during a study of PD-1 blockade in classical Hodgkin lymphoma. Looking at the study overall: Every 2 weeks, patients had 3 mg/kg nivolumab intravenously.

Repertoires were generated with immunoSEQ multiplex PCR, while TCRdb's copy carries only in-frame clones and drops some. The repertoire has approximately 60,000 clones, about 87% of them found once; the top ten carry around an eighth. Study-wide results and limits: Reported findings placed baseline TCR diversity lower in newly diagnosed patients (compared with healthy donors). Researchers reported that CD4+ TCR diversity, though not CD8+, rose significantly by C4D1.

Exposure to brentuximab vedotin varied, and each patient had relapsed following autologous stem cell transplantation. To note about this clone: Its antigen is unidentified.

Germline values: CDR1 SEHNR, CDR2 FQNEAQ (reference sequence). CDR3 length: 13 amino acids. Trimming left V 4 bases short and J 7 bases short, with 11 bases between. The genes are TRBV7-9 and TRBJ1-5, with D possibly TRBD1 on 5 matching bases. The sequence derives from a human donor with classical Hodgkin lymphoma. The specimen comprised peripheral blood mononuclear cells (PBMCs), sampled at baseline. CDR3 amino acids: CASSSGLEQPQHF. DNA of the CDR3: TGTGCCAGCAGCTCAGGGTTGGAGCAGCCCCAGCATTTT.